Only a few counts were recorded for the clone carrying this T cell receptor (beta chain). Its antigen remains unknown. These data are taken from a study of T cell responses to AZD1222 COVID-19 vaccine. The study's findings and limits: Females outnumbered males among donors, who were mostly white British; clonal diversity was possibly underestimated. Unmutated variant regions are reportedly the target of nearly half of TCRs that are spike-specific. Baseline serostatus was positive in only a handful of AZD1222 recipients.

The V and J ends lost 2 bases and 3 bases respectively, with 4 bases between them. The CDR3 has 12 residues. CDR1 is SNHLY, CDR2 FYNNEI, per germline. The data were produced by immunoSEQ multiplex PCR, yet TCRdb's version contains in-frame clones alone and is incomplete. This repertoire shows 90,000 to 120,000 clones, under 95% found once; its top ten account for less than 7.5%. This clonotype was obtained from an adult who received the AZD1222 COVID-19 vaccine. The chain carries TRBV2 and TRBJ1-1; D is unclear. The sequences come from peripheral blood, collected 28 days after the second AZD1222 dose. The CDR3 DNA sequence: TGTGCCAGCAGTGAACGGCACACTGAAGCTTTCTTT. Translation gives CASSERHTEAFF. The variable domain in full, with the rest retrieved from reference TRBV2 and TRBJ1-1, is EPEVTQTPSHQVTQMGQEVILRCVPISNHLYFYWYRQILGQKVEFLVSFYNNEISEKSEIFDDQFSVERPDGSNFTLKIRSTKLEDSAMYFCASSERHTEAFFGQGTRLTVV.